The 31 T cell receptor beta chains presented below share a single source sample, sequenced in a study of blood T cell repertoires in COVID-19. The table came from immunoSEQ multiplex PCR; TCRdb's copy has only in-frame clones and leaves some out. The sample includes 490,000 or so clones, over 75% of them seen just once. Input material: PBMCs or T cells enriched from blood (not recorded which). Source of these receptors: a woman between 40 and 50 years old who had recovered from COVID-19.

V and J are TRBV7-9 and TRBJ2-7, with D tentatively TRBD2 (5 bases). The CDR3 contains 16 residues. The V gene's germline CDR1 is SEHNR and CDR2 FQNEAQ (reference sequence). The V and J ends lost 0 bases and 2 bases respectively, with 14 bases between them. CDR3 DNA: TGTGCCAGCAGCTTAGCTCGCCTCGGGATCGCCTACGAGCAGTACTTC. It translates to CASSLARLGIAYEQYF. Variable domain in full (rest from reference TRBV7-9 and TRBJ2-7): DTGVSQNPRHKITKRGQNVTFRCDPISEHNRLYWYRQTLGQGPEFLTYFQNEAQLEKSRLLSDRFSAERPKGSFSTLEIQRTEQGDSAMYLCASSLARLGIAYEQYFGPGTRLTVT.

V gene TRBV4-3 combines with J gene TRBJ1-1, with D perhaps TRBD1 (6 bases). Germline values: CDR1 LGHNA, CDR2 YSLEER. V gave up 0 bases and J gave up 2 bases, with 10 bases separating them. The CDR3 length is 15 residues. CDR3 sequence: CASSQEGHINTEAFF. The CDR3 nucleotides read TGCGCCAGCAGCCAAGAGGGACATATTAACACTGAAGCTTTCTTT.

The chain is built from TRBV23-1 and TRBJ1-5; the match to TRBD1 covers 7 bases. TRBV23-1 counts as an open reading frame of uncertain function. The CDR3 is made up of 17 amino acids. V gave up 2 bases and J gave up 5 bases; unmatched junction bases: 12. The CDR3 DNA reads TGCGCCAGCAGTCAAAAGTCCGACAGGGAGCGGGATCAGCCCCAGCATTTT. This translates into CASSQKSDRERDQPQHF.

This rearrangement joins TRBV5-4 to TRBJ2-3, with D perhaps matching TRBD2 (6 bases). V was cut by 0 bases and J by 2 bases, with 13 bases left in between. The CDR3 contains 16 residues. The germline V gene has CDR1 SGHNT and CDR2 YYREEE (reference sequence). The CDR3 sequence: CASSLVREVSTDTQYF. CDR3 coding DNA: TGTGCCAGCAGCTTGGTAAGGGAGGTGTCCACAGATACGCAGTATTTT.

The CDR3 protein is CASSLLAGGPLDEQYF. DNA for the CDR3: TGTGCCAGCAGCCTACTAGCGGGAGGCCCTCTAGACGAGCAGTACTTC. The chain is built from TRBV7-2 and TRBJ2-7, with 12 bases identical to TRBD2. Germline V CDR1 and CDR2: SGHTA, FQGNSA. With V trimmed by 5 bases and J by 5 bases, 10 bases remained unmatched. The CDR3 spans 16 residues.

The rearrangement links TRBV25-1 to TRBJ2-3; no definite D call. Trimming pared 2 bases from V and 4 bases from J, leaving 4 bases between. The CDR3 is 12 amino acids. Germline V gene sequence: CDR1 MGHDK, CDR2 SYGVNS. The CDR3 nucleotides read TGTGCCAGCAGTGAAGGAGCAGATACGCAGTATTTT. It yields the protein CASSEGADTQYF.

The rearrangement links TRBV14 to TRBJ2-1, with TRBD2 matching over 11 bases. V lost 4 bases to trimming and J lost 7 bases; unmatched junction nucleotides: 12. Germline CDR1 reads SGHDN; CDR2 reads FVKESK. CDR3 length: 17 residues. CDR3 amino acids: CASSLTHLTSGVNEQFF. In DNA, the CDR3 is TGTGCCAGCAGCCTAACCCACCTGACTAGCGGGGTGAATGAGCAGTTCTTC.

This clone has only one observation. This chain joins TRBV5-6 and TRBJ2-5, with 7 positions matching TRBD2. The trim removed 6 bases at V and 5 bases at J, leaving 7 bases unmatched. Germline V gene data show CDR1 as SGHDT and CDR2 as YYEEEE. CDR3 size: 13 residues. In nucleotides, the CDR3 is TGTGCCAGCACCCAGCGGGATTGGGAGACCCAGTACTTC. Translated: CASTQRDWETQYF. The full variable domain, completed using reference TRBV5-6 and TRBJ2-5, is DAGVTQSPTHLIKTRGQQVTLRCSPKSGHDTVSWYQQALGQGPQFIFQYYEEEERQRGNFPDRFSGHQFPNYSSELNVNALLLGDSALYLCASTQRDWETQYFGPGTRLLVL.

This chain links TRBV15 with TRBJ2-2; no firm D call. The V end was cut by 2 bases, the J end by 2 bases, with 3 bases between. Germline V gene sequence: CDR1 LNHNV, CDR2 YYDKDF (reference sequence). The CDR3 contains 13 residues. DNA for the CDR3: TGTGCCACCAGCAGACAAAACACCGGGGAGCTGTTTTTT. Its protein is CATSRQNTGELFF.

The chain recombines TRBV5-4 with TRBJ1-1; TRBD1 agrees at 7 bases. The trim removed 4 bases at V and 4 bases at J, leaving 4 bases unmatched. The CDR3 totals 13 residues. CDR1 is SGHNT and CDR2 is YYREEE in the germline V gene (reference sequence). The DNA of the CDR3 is TGTGCCAGCAGCGAAGCAGGGGGCACTGAAGCTTTCTTT. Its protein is CASSEAGGTEAFF.

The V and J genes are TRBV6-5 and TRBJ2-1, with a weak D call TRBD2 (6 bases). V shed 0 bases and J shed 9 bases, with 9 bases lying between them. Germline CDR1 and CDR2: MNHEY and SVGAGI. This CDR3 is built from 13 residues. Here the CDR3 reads CASSYSWRGEQFF. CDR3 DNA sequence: TGTGCCAGCAGTTACTCTTGGCGGGGTGAGCAGTTCTTC.

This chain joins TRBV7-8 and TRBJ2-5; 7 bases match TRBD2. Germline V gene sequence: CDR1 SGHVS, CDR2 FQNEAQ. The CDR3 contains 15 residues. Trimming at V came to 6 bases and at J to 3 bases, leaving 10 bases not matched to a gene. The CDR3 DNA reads TGTGCCAGCAGTCGGGCTAGCGGAGAGAAAGAGACCCAGTACTTC. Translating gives CASSRASGEKETQYF.

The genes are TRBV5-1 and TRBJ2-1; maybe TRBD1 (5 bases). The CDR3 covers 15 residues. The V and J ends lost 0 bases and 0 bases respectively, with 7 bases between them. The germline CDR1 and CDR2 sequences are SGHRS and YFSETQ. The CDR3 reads CASSLVTGSYNEQFF. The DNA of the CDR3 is TGCGCCAGCAGCTTGGTAACAGGCTCCTACAATGAGCAGTTCTTC.

The DNA for the CDR3 is TGTGCCAGCAGTTACTCGGGACAGGGGGCTACTGAAGCTTTCTTT. Translated, it gives CASSYSGQGATEAFF. V is TRBV6-5 and J is TRBJ1-1, with TRBD1 identical over 12 bases. Per germline, CDR1 MNHEY and CDR2 SVGAGI. V was pared by 0 bases and J by 5 bases, with 1 base of the junction left unmatched. The CDR3 runs 15 residues.

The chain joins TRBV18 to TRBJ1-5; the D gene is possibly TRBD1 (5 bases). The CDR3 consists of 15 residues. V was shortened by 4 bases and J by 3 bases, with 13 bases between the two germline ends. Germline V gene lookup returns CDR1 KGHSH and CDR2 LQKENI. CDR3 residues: CASSLTGGNNQPQHF. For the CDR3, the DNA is TGTGCCAGCTCACTAACGGGGGGAAACAATCAGCCCCAGCATTTT. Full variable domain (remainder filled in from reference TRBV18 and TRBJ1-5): NAGVMQNPRHLVRRRGQEARLRCSPMKGHSHVYWYRQLPEEGLKFMVYLQKENIIDESGMPKERFSAEFPKEGPSILRIQQVVRGDSAAYFCASSLTGGNNQPQHFGDGTRLSIL.

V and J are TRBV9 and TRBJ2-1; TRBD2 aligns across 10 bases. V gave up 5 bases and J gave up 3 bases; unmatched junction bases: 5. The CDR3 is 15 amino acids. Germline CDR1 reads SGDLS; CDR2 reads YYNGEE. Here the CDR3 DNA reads TGTGCCAGCAGGGCTAGCGGGAGTAGCTACAATGAGCAGTTCTTC. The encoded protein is CASRASGSSYNEQFF.

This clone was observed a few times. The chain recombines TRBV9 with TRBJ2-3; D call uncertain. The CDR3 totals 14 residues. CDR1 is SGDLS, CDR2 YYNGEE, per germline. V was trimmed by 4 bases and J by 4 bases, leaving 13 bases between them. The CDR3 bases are TGTGCCAGCAGCCCTCGGCCGCTAGCAGATACGCAGTATTTT. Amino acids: CASSPRPLADTQYF.

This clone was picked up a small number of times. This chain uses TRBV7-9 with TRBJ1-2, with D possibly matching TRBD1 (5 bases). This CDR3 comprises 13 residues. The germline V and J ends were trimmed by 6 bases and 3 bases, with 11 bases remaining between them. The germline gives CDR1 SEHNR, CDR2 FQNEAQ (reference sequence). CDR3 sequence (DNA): TGTGCCAGCAGGTCGACAGCAGACTATGGCTACACCTTC. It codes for CASRSTADYGYTF.

The CDR3 nucleotides are TGTGCCATCAGTGAGTCGGGCAGAAACTATGGCTACACCTTC. This sequence encodes CAISESGRNYGYTF. V and J are TRBV10-3 and TRBJ1-2; no firm D call. The germline gives CDR1 ENHRY, CDR2 SYGVKD. With 0 bases removed from V and 2 bases from J, the gap between germline ends came to 7 bases. The CDR3 sequence is 14 residues long.

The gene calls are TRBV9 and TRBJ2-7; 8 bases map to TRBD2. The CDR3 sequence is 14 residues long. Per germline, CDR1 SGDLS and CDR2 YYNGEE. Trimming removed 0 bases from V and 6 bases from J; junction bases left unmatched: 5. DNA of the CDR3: TGTGCCAGCAGCGTAGCTACTAGCGGTAGCGAGCAGTACTTC. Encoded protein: CASSVATSGSEQYF.

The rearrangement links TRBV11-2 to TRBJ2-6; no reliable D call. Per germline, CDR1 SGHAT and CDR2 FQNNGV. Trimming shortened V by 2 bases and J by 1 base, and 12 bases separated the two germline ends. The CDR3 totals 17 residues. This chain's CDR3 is CASSLPRPGSGANVLTF. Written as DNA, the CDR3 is TGTGCCAGCAGCTTACCCCGACCAGGATCTGGGGCCAACGTCCTGACTTTC.

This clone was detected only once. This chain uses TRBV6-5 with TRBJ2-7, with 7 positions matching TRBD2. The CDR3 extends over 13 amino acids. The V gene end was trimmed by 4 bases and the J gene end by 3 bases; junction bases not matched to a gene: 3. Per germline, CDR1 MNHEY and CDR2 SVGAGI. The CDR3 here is CASSWGGDYEQYF. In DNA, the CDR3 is TGTGCCAGCAGTTGGGGGGGGGACTACGAGCAGTACTTC.

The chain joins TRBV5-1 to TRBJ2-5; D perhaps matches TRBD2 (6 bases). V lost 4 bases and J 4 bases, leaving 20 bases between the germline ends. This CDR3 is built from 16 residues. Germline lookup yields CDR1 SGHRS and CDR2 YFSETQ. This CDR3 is CASSTGADLVVETQYF. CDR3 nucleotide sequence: TGCGCCAGCAGCACGGGAGCGGACCTTGTCGTAGAGACCCAGTACTTC. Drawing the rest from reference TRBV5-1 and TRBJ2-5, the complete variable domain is KAGVTQTPRYLIKTRGQQVTLSCSPISGHRSVSWYQQTPGQGLQFLFEYFSETQRNKGNFPGRFSGRQFSNSRSEMNVSTLELGDSALYLCASSTGADLVVETQYFGPGTRLLVL.

CDR3 protein: CASSPNQGGVGNTIYF. The CDR3 nucleotides are TGTGCCAGCTCACCGAACCAAGGGGGCGTTGGAAACACCATATATTTT. The chain links TRBV18 to TRBJ1-3; 7 bases match TRBD1. Germline V gene lookup returns CDR1 KGHSH and CDR2 LQKENI. Unmatched junction bases numbered 8, after V lost 3 bases and J lost 3 bases. This CDR3 has 16 amino acids.

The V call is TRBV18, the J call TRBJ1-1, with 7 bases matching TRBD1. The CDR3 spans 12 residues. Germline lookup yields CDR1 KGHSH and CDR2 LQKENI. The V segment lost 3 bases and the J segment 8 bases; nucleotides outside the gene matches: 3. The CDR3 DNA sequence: TGTGCCAGCTCACCTCAGGACAGGGAAGCTTTCTTT. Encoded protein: CASSPQDREAFF.

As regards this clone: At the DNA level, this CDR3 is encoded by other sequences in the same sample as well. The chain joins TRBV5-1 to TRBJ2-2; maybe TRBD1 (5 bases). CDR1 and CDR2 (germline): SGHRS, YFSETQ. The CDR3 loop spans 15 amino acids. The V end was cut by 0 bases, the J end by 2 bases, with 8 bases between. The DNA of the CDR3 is TGCGCCAGCAGCTTGGACCAGGGTAACACCGGGGAGCTGTTTTTT. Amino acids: CASSLDQGNTGELFF.

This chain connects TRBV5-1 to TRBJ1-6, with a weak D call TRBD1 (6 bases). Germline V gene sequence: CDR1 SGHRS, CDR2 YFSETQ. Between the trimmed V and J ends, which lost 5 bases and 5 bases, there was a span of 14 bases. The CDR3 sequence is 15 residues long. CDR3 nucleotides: TGCGCCAGCAGAGTACAGGGTGGTGATAATTCACCCCTCCACTTT. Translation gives CASRVQGGDNSPLHF.

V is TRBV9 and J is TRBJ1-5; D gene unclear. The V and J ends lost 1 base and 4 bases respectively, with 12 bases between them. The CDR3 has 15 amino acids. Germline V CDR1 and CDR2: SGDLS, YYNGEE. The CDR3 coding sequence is TGTGCCAGCAGCGTATCCCCGGGAAAGAATCAGCCCCAGCATTTT. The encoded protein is CASSVSPGKNQPQHF.

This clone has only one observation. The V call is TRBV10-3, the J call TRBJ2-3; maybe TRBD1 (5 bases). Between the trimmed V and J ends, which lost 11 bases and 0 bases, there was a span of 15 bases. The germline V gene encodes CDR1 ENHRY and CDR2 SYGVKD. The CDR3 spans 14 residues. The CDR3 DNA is TGTGCCTCGATGCCTGGGGCTAGCACAGATACGCAGTATTTT. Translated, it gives CASMPGASTDTQYF.

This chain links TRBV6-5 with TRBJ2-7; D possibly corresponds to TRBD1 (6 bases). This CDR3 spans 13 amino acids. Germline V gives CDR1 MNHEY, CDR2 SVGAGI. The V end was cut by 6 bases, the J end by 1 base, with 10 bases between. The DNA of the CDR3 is TGTGCCAGCAGGGGTGGACAGTCCTACGAGCAGTACTTC. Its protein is CASRGGQSYEQYF.

The CDR3 DNA reads TGTGCCAGCAGCTTGGGTCTAGCAGACGCTGGAAACACCATATATTTT. The encoded protein is CASSLGLADAGNTIYF. The chain employs TRBV5-5 and TRBJ1-3, with D unresolved. Germline-derived CDR1 and CDR2 are SGHKS and YYEKEE (reference sequence). The CDR3 totals 16 residues. The V gene lost 0 bases and the J gene lost 2 bases, with 12 bases spanning the gap.